This T cell receptor (beta chain) was recorded in a study of blood T cell repertoires in COVID-19. Study in general: The United States, Italy and Spain were the sources of the acute and convalescent COVID-19 samples.

Germline V gives CDR1 SGHAT, CDR2 FQNNGV. This CDR3 is 15 amino acids long. The V segment lost 5 bases and the J segment 5 bases; nucleotides outside the gene matches: 9. Original analysis: Estimation of nucleated cell counts relied on the amplification of reference gene primers. Assay: immunoSEQ multiplex PCR; the TCRdb copy retains only in-frame clones and omits some. Clone size and the V and J calls come from that table; the DNA yielded D and trimming. The table has some 330,000 clones, approximately 89% seen once; the top ten hold over 4.5%. All recovered Cohort 3 donors got two negative PCRs, got clearance, or saw symptom resolution.

Sequenced material: PBMCs or T cells enriched from blood (not recorded which). The sequence came from a man aged 25-45 years who had recovered from COVID-19. The J gene is TRBJ2-5, the V gene TRBV11-2; 9 bases match TRBD1. CDR3: CASSPNRGRVETQYF. In nucleotides, the CDR3 is TGTGCCAGCAGCCCAAACAGGGGGCGCGTGGAGACCCAGTACTTC. The full variable domain, its missing parts supplied by reference TRBV11-2 and TRBJ2-5, is EAGVAQSPRYKIIEKRQSVAFWCNPISGHATLYWYQQILGQGPKLLIQFQNNGVVDDSQLPKDRFSAERLKGVDSTLKIQPAKLEDSAVYLCASSPNRGRVETQYFGPGTRLLVL.